This passage covers 26 T cell receptor beta chains from one sample sequenced in a study of cytomegalovirus exposure and HLA in healthy donors. The PCR made use of 60 Vbeta and 13 Jbeta primers. The repertoire was sequenced with immunoSEQ multiplex PCR; TCRdb's copy has only in-frame clones and lacks some. The sample consists of 69,000 or so clones, about 76% of them appearing once. Sequencing used PBMCs. These receptors came from a young man in good health and CMV-seronegative.

The rearrangement uses TRBV5-1 and TRBJ2-3, with a weak D call TRBD1 (5 bases). The germline V gene encodes CDR1 SGHRS and CDR2 YFSETQ. CDR3 length: 16 residues. V lost 0 bases and J 0 bases, leaving 11 bases between the germline ends. CDR3 bases: TGCGCCAGCAGCTTGGTATCAGGGTCTAGCACAGATACGCAGTATTTT. It is translated as CASSLVSGSSTDTQYF.

This chain links TRBV4-2 with TRBJ2-7; D not certain. The ends were cut back, 0 bases at V and 4 bases at J, with 13 bases in the middle. The germline V gene has CDR1 LGHNA and CDR2 YNFKEQ. This CDR3 is 15 amino acids long. CDR3 protein: CASSQDSPGPYEQYF. The CDR3 DNA reads as TGTGCCAGCAGCCAAGATTCCCCGGGTCCGTACGAGCAGTACTTC.

The gene calls are TRBV6-4 and TRBJ2-1; 15 bases match TRBD2. This CDR3 region has 18 residues. The germline V gene encodes CDR1 MRHNA and CDR2 SNTAGT. The trim removed 5 bases at V and 0 bases at J, leaving 5 bases unmatched. In nucleotides, the CDR3 is TGTGCCAGCAGTCCGGGACTAGCGGGAGGTCCCTCCTACAATGAGCAGTTCTTC. This encodes CASSPGLAGGPSYNEQFF.

V usage is TRBV19 and J usage is TRBJ1-2, with TRBD1 as a possible D gene (6 bases). Germline V gene data show CDR1 as LNHDA and CDR2 as SQIVND (reference sequence). The CDR3 extends over 16 amino acids. Trimming cost V 6 bases and J 1 base, with 18 bases left between them. CDR3: CASRQDFGTNNYGYTF. CDR3 coding DNA: TGTGCCAGTAGGCAAGACTTCGGGACAAATAACTATGGCTACACCTTC. Using reference TRBV19 and TRBJ1-2 for the parts outside the CDR3, the full variable domain is DGGITQSPKYLFRKEGQNVTLSCEQNLNHDAMYWYRQDPGQGLRLIYYSQIVNDFQKGDIAEGYSVSREKKESFPLTVTSAQKNPTAFYLCASRQDFGTNNYGYTFGSGTRLTVV.

CDR3 sequence: CASSLRGYTEAFF. CDR3 bases: TGTGCCAGCAGTTTAAGAGGGTACACTGAAGCTTTCTTT. V usage is TRBV28 and J usage is TRBJ1-1; no definite D call. Germline-derived CDR1 and CDR2 are MDHEN and SYDVKM. Trimming took off 2 bases at V and 3 bases at J, with 7 bases between the two ends. This CDR3 is built from 13 residues.

This chain connects TRBV15 to TRBJ2-7; 8 bases map to TRBD2. Trimming at V came to 0 bases and at J to 9 bases, leaving 7 bases not matched to a gene. The CDR3 spans 14 residues. In germline, CDR1 is LNHNV, CDR2 YYDKDF (reference sequence). CDR3 sequence: CATSRDRGGSRQYV. For the CDR3, the DNA is TGTGCCACCAGCAGAGATCGGGGGGGAAGTCGGCAGTACGTC.

V and J are TRBV5-4 and TRBJ1-2; D not certain. The CDR3 totals 12 residues. V dropped 1 base and J dropped 8 bases, with 9 bases sitting between them. Looked up from germline, CDR1 is SGHNT and CDR2 is YYREEE (reference sequence). The CDR3 coding sequence is TGTGCCAGCAGCTTGAAATTTATGGGCTACACCTTC. Protein product: CASSLKFMGYTF.

V usage is TRBV28 and J usage is TRBJ1-1, with 8 bases identical to TRBD1. The trim removed 2 bases at V and 1 base at J, leaving 9 bases unmatched. The CDR3 is 17 amino acids. CDR1 is MDHEN and CDR2 is SYDVKM in the germline V gene. The CDR3 spells CASSLILMTGENTEAFF. DNA of the CDR3: TGTGCCAGCAGTTTAATTCTGATGACAGGGGAGAACACTGAAGCTTTCTTT.

This sequence joins TRBV7-6 and TRBJ2-3, with 9 nucleotides matching TRBD2. Per the germline V gene, CDR1 is SGHVS and CDR2 is FNYEAQ. This CDR3 contains 20 residues. With 1 base clipped from V and 2 bases from J, the junction kept 16 bases outside the gene matches. This chain's CDR3 is CASSLVKGGGAHADTDTQYF. CDR3 bases: TGTGCCAGCAGCTTAGTGAAGGGCGGGGGGGCCCACGCCGACACAGATACGCAGTATTTT.

The V call is TRBV28, the J call TRBJ2-5, with TRBD2 identical over 11 bases. CDR1 is MDHEN, CDR2 SYDVKM, per germline. The length of the CDR3 is 13 residues. V lost 11 bases and J lost 2; bases outside the gene matches: 4. The CDR3 nucleotides read TGTGCCGGAGCTAGCGGGGGGCAAGAGACCCAGTACTTC. Translating gives CAGASGGQETQYF. Drawing the rest from reference TRBV28 and TRBJ2-5, the complete variable domain is DVKVTQSSRYLVKRTGEKVFLECVQDMDHENMFWYRQDPGLGLRLIYFSYDVKMKEKGDIPEGYSVSREKKERFSLILESASTNQTSMYLCAGASGGQETQYFGPGTRLLVL.

The chain is built from TRBV9 and TRBJ1-4; D remains unclear. Between the trimmed V and J ends, which lost 4 bases and 8 bases, there was a span of 18 bases. CDR1 and CDR2 from the germline V gene are SGDLS and YYNGEE. The CDR3 consists of 15 residues. CDR3 residues: CASSWQTGRDEKLFF. The CDR3 DNA reads as TGTGCCAGCAGCTGGCAGACCGGGAGAGACGAAAAACTGTTTTTT.

This chain's CDR3 is CASSFRLAGGVSNTGELFF. The CDR3 nucleotides read TGTGCCAGCAGCTTCCGACTAGCGGGGGGGGTCTCGAACACCGGGGAGCTGTTTTTT. V is TRBV7-8 and J is TRBJ2-2; 14 positions agree with TRBD2. Germline loops: CDR1 SGHVS, CDR2 FQNEAQ. CDR3 size: 19 residues. The ends lost 3 bases at V and 0 bases at J; junction bases unmatched: 6.

The chain employs TRBV4-1 and TRBJ1-3; no clear D gene. Germline assignment: CDR1 MGHRA and CDR2 YSYEKL. The CDR3 runs to 17 residues. The V and J ends lost 4 bases and 0 bases respectively, with 16 bases between them. The CDR3 DNA reads TGCGCCAGCAGCCGAGGGCGGGCCGGGTCCTCTGGAAACACCATATATTTT. This codes for CASSRGRAGSSGNTIYF.

Here the CDR3 DNA reads TGTGCCAGCAGCCAGCGGGGCGTTAGCACAGATACGCAGTATTTT. It encodes CASSQRGVSTDTQYF. The rearrangement uses TRBV7-9 and TRBJ2-3; 7 bases line up with TRBD2. J lost 0 bases, V lost 5 bases, and 5 bases had no gene match. Germline V gene data show CDR1 as SEHNR and CDR2 as FQNEAQ (reference sequence). The CDR3 length is 15 residues.

This rearrangement joins TRBV2 to TRBJ1-2; TRBD1 is a possible D gene (5 bases). Germline V lookup: CDR1 SNHLY, CDR2 FYNNEI. The ends were cut back, 1 base at V and 4 bases at J, with 10 bases in the middle. CDR3 length equals 14 residues. CDR3 DNA sequence: TGTGCCAGCAGTGAAGACAGGAGTCCCTATGGCTACACCTTC. Protein sequence: CASSEDRSPYGYTF.

This clone occurred a few times. CDR3 sequence (DNA): TGCGCCAGCAGCCAAGATCTAGCACAGCCGCCCCAGCATTTT. Translating gives CASSQDLAQPPQHF. V gene TRBV4-3 combines with J gene TRBJ1-5; no clear D. The CDR3 runs to 14 residues. Germline lookup yields CDR1 LGHNA and CDR2 YSLEER. Trimming left V 0 bases short and J 9 bases short, with 12 bases between.

This clone was observed a handful of times. The chain is built from TRBV15 and TRBJ2-7, with 9 nucleotides matching TRBD1. CDR3 length: 18 residues. The germline CDR1 and CDR2 sequences are LNHNV and YYDKDF (reference sequence). V lost 3 bases, J lost 3 bases, and 15 bases stayed unmatched. The CDR3 bases are TGTGCCACCAGCAGCTCCGGGACAGGGAGGAGCTTGGGCTACGAGCAGTACTTC. This gives the protein CATSSSGTGRSLGYEQYF. Filled out from reference TRBV15 and TRBJ2-7, the complete variable domain reads DAMVIQNPRYQVTQFGKPVTLSCSQTLNHNVMYWYQQKSSQAPKLLFHYYDKDFNNEADTPDNFQSRRPNTSFCFLDIRSPGLGDTAMYLCATSSSGTGRSLGYEQYFGPGTRLTVT.

The chain couples TRBV6-6 to TRBJ2-2; possibly TRBD2 for D (6 bases). The CDR3 runs 16 residues. The germline gives CDR1 MNHNY, CDR2 SVGAGI (reference sequence). V lost 7 bases and J 4 bases, leaving 19 bases between the germline ends. The CDR3 DNA follows: TGTGCCAGCACCACCCGGGGAGGAGTGGGCACCGGGGAGCTGTTTTTT. It yields the protein CASTTRGGVGTGELFF.

This chain connects TRBV6-4 to TRBJ2-3, with 7 nucleotides matching TRBD2. The CDR3 length is 16 residues. Germline-derived CDR1 and CDR2 are MRHNA and SNTAGT. V lost 6 bases, J lost 4 bases, and 13 bases stayed unmatched. The CDR3 DNA follows: TGTGCCAGCAGCCCAGTCCGGGGGGTACGGCCAGATACGCAGTATTTT. This gives the protein CASSPVRGVRPDTQYF.

The chain combines TRBV5-4 with TRBJ2-3; 14 bases map to TRBD2. The CDR3 covers 18 residues. Germline V CDR1 and CDR2: SGHNT, YYREEE (reference sequence). V trimming: 0 bases; J trimming: 4 bases; junction bases outside the gene matches: 7. The CDR3 DNA is TGTGCCAGCAGCTTGGGGCTGACTAGCGGGGGGGTGGCAGATACGCAGTATTTT. Residues: CASSLGLTSGGVADTQYF.

The chain has TRBV11-2 and TRBJ2-7; 7 bases map to TRBD1. This CDR3 has 15 amino acids. Germline V gives CDR1 SGHAT, CDR2 FQNNGV. V shed 5 bases and J 7 bases; nucleotides not matched to a gene: 14. The CDR3 reads CASSLAGTVTIEQYF. The CDR3 bases are TGTGCCAGCAGCCTGGCCGGGACAGTAACCATTGAGCAGTACTTC.

This chain links TRBV28 with TRBJ1-5; 7 bases align to TRBD1. CDR3 length: 15 amino acids. The junction had 13 bases not matched to a gene; V was cut back by 7 bases and J by 7 bases. Germline assignment: CDR1 MDHEN and CDR2 SYDVKM. CDR3 sequence reads: CASNLTGRQRQPQHF. The CDR3 DNA follows: TGTGCCAGCAACTTGACAGGGAGACAGCGGCAGCCCCAGCATTTT.

This rearrangement joins TRBV19 to TRBJ2-7; 11 bases match TRBD1. The germline V gene has CDR1 LNHDA and CDR2 SQIVND (reference sequence). J lost 3 bases, V lost 6 bases, and 13 bases had no gene match. The CDR3 length is 17 residues. CDR3 residues: CASSKKTRDRGFYEQYF. The CDR3 DNA follows: TGTGCCAGTAGCAAAAAAACCCGGGACAGGGGGTTCTACGAGCAGTACTTC.

The chain links TRBV7-2 to TRBJ2-3, with TRBD2 matching over 13 bases. This CDR3 comprises 18 residues. The V gene's germline CDR1 is SGHTA and CDR2 FQGNSA. Trimming at V came to 5 bases and at J to 0 bases, leaving 8 bases not matched to a gene. CDR3 nucleotide sequence: TGTGCCAGCAGCACCGGGACTAGCGGGACATCTAGCACAGATACGCAGTATTTT. Translating gives CASSTGTSGTSSTDTQYF.

This clone was counted between two and nine times. This chain joins TRBV6-1 and TRBJ2-2, with no clear D. CDR1 MNHNS and CDR2 SASEGT come from the germline V gene. This CDR3 has 14 amino acids. V was clipped by 3 bases and J by 0 bases, with 5 bases between them. Here the CDR3 reads CASSDRTNTGELFF. The CDR3 region has the DNA TGTGCCAGCAGTGACAGAACGAACACCGGGGAGCTGTTTTTT.

In this sample, this clone turned up a few times. V is TRBV6-4 and J is TRBJ2-3, with 7 bases matching TRBD2. After removal of 8 bases from V and 4 bases from J, the junction contained 9 bases not matched to a gene. The germline V gene encodes CDR1 MRHNA and CDR2 SNTAGT. The CDR3 runs to 14 residues. The DNA of the CDR3 is TGTGCCAGCTCACCTGGGGGGGGAGCAGATACGCAGTATTTT. Protein: CASSPGGGADTQYF.